The clone carrying this T cell receptor (beta chain) was observed a few times. Its antigen is undetermined. From the 5' RACE reads, TCRdb called clonotypes with MiXCR, one entry per CDR3 protein. The sample includes 350,000 to 450,000 distinct CDR3 sequences, around 19% seen only once; the top ten take approximately 8.4%. Per the germline V gene, CDR1 is SGHRS and CDR2 is YFSETQ. Trimming stripped 8 bases from V and 3 bases from J, with 19 bases between. The CDR3 is 15 amino acids. The sample originates from a study of T-cell memory formation after mild COVID-19. Findings and limits, study-wide: Clones that contracted clustered mainly in CM and EM if CD4+ and in EMRA if CD8+. Clones that contracted from day 15 to 85 were balanced CD4/CD8, while later expanders leaned CD4+.

The chain recombines TRBV5-1 with TRBJ2-3; possible D gene TRBD2, 6 bases. The receptor's source is an adult woman who had mild COVID-19 (a few samples of this study predate the infection). Cell type and time point are not known. The sequenced sample was PBMCs or a T cell subset sorted from them (not recorded which). The CDR3 sequence is CASTTGLRETDTQYF. DNA of the CDR3: TGCGCCAGTACTACGGGACTCCGCGAGACAGATACGCAGTATTTT.